This TCR beta chain was sequenced in a study of CD8+ T cells in alopecia areata. Study-level results: Expanded CD8+ clones among the top 100, as well as scalp clonality, were significantly decreased by tofacitinib.

Treatment in this sample: oral pan-JAK inhibitor, 5-10 mg twice daily. The CDR3 has 15 residues. The germline CDR1 and CDR2 sequences are SGHTA and FQGNSA. V dropped 0 bases and J dropped 6 bases, with 13 bases sitting between them. In this sample, this clone turned up a few times. No antigen is known for it. Sequencing used cDNA as its template, made by extracting RNA and reverse transcribing it. The method was immunoSEQ multiplex PCR; TCRdb's version includes in-frame clones alone and lacks a portion of them. Seen here are about 210,000 clones, about 58% observed once, and the top ten hold 1.6%. The chain couples TRBV7-2 to TRBJ2-3; D unclear. The specimen was CD4+ T cells sorted from blood, collected at week 4, from a patient treated with tofacitinib. The clonotype originates from a human donor with alopecia areata. CDR3 bases: TGTGCCAGCAGCTTAGCTCGAAAACCACAGGATACGCAGTATTTT. This gives the protein CASSLARKPQDTQYF.